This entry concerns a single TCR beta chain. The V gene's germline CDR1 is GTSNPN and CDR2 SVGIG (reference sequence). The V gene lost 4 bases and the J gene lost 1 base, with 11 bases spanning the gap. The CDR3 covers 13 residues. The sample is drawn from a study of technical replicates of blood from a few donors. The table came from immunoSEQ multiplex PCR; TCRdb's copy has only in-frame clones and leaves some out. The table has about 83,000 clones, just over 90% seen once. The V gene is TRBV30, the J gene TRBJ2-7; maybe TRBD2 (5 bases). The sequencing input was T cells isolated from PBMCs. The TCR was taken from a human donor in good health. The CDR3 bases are TGTGCCTGGATCCGGGAACCATCCTACGAGCAGTACTTC. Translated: CAWIREPSYEQYF.